One and the same sample provided the 16 T cell receptor beta chains below, sequenced in a study of T-cell memory formation after mild COVID-19. TCRdb reprocessed the 5' RACE reads via MiXCR and lists one record per CDR3 protein. The table has a few hundred thousand distinct CDR3 sequences, roughly a fifth seen once. Sequencing used PBMCs or a T cell subset sorted from them (not recorded which). Receptors originate from a man aged 18 to 29 who had mild COVID-19 (a few samples of this study predate the infection). Cell type and time point are not known.

The chain has TRBV27 and TRBJ1-1, with 9 bases fitting TRBD1. CDR3 length: 15 amino acids. The junction had 6 bases not matched to a gene; V was cut back by 6 bases and J by 1 base. Per germline, CDR1 MNHEY and CDR2 SMNVEV (reference sequence). CDR3 amino acids: CASSRWTGANTEAFF. CDR3 nucleotides: TGTGCCAGCAGCCGATGGACAGGGGCGAACACTGAAGCTTTCTTT.

In its sample, this clonotype was seen a few times. V gene TRBV6-6 combines with J gene TRBJ2-2; D is perhaps TRBD2 (6 bases). This CDR3 is 13 amino acids long. Germline values: CDR1 MNHNY, CDR2 SVGAGI (reference sequence). V was cut by 8 bases and J by 4 bases, with 11 bases left in between. The CDR3 region is CASFRDSTGELFF. As DNA, the CDR3 is TGTGCCAGCTTTAGGGACTCCACCGGGGAGCTGTTTTTT.

J is TRBJ1-1 and V is TRBV6-1, with D uncertain. The V end lost 4 bases, the J end lost 1 base, and 4 bases lay between the germline ends. Germline values: CDR1 MNHNS, CDR2 SASEGT. The CDR3 consists of 12 residues. DNA of the CDR3: TGTGCCAGCAGTGTGTGGAACACTGAAGCTTTCTTT. Translated, it gives CASSVWNTEAFF.

V usage is TRBV10-3 and J usage is TRBJ2-3; TRBD1 agrees at 7 bases. V gave up 6 bases and J gave up 2 bases; unmatched junction bases: 5. This CDR3 comprises 14 residues. Per germline, CDR1 ENHRY and CDR2 SYGVKD. Here the CDR3 DNA reads TGTGCCATCAGAACCGACAGGGACACAGATACGCAGTATTTT. Its protein is CAIRTDRDTDTQYF.

This clonotype turned up a few times. The chain joins TRBV5-1 to TRBJ2-7; D is perhaps TRBD1 (6 bases). Germline CDR1 reads SGHRS; CDR2 reads YFSETQ. The CDR3 is made up of 14 amino acids. Trimming stripped 4 bases from V and 2 bases from J, with 13 bases between. The CDR3 DNA sequence: TGCGCCAGCAGCCCAGGGACATTGACCTACGAGCAGTACTTC. This gives the protein CASSPGTLTYEQYF.

This clonotype was observed a handful of times. V gene TRBV5-1 combines with J gene TRBJ1-5, with D unclear. Germline V lookup: CDR1 SGHRS, CDR2 YFSETQ. This CDR3 has 17 amino acids. The V gene lost 5 bases and the J gene lost 0 bases, with 18 bases spanning the gap. In DNA, the CDR3 is TGCGCCAGCAGTTCTCCCCCGGCCAGTTATAGCAATCAGCCCCAGCATTTT. Its translation: CASSSPPASYSNQPQHF.

V usage is TRBV11-2 and J usage is TRBJ2-5; the match to TRBD2 covers 8 bases. Germline lookup yields CDR1 SGHAT and CDR2 FQNNGV. This CDR3 has 17 residues. Trimming cost V 1 base and J 0 bases; bases outside gene matches: 7. Here the CDR3 reads CASSLVPAGAYQETQYF. CDR3 coding DNA: TGTGCCAGCAGCTTAGTACCAGCGGGGGCCTACCAAGAGACCCAGTACTTC.

This clonotype was counted between two and nine times. This chain links TRBV9 with TRBJ1-1, with no clear D. The CDR3 spans 13 residues. CDR1 is SGDLS, CDR2 YYNGEE, per germline. The germline V and J ends were trimmed by 0 bases and 5 bases, with 8 bases remaining between them. CDR3 sequence reads: CASSVAVATEAFF. As DNA, the CDR3 is TGTGCCAGCAGCGTAGCGGTGGCTACTGAAGCTTTCTTT.

This clonotype turned up a few times. The chain combines TRBV4-1 with TRBJ1-5, with TRBD1 identical over 9 bases. Trimming cost V 0 bases and J 6 bases; bases outside gene matches: 6. Germline CDR1 is MGHRA and CDR2 is YSYEKL. CDR3 length: 16 amino acids. The CDR3: CASSQEPGQGVQPQHF. For the CDR3, the DNA is TGCGCCAGCAGCCAAGAGCCGGGACAGGGAGTTCAGCCCCAGCATTTT.

V gene TRBV7-8 combines with J gene TRBJ2-7, with 7 bases matching TRBD1. The CDR3 consists of 15 residues. Germline trimming cut 2 bases from V and 3 bases from J; bases unmatched to any gene: 7. Per the germline V gene, CDR1 is SGHVS and CDR2 is FQNEAQ. CDR3 in amino acids: CASSLFRTGYYEQYF. CDR3 sequence (DNA): TGTGCCAGCAGCTTATTTAGGACAGGATACTACGAGCAGTACTTC.

The sample holds a few counts of this clonotype. The chain recombines TRBV20-1 with TRBJ1-1; no clear D gene. The germline gives CDR1 DFQATT, CDR2 SNEGSKA (reference sequence). The CDR3 has 14 residues. V was clipped by 6 bases and J by 0 bases, with 14 bases between them. The CDR3 sequence is CSALPGTLNTEAFF. The DNA of the CDR3 is TGCAGTGCCCTTCCAGGAACCTTGAACACTGAAGCTTTCTTT.

The rearrangement links TRBV7-9 to TRBJ1-3; D is unclear. This CDR3 is built from 14 residues. V lost 3 bases and J lost 3, with 9 bases in between. Germline-derived CDR1 and CDR2 are SEHNR and FQNEAQ (reference sequence). In nucleotides, the CDR3 is TGTGCCAGCAGCTTCGGGGAGGATGGAAACACCATATATTTT. It yields the protein CASSFGEDGNTIYF.

This chain connects TRBV7-2 to TRBJ2-2; D gene ambiguous. From germline, CDR1 is SGHTA and CDR2 FQGNSA. The V end lost 4 bases, the J end lost 4 bases, and 4 bases lay between the germline ends. CDR3 length equals 12 residues. DNA of the CDR3: TGTGCCAGCAGCTCGTTCACCGGGGAGCTGTTTTTT. It encodes CASSSFTGELFF.

The chain carries TRBV15 and TRBJ2-7; tentative D call: TRBD2 (5 bases). The V end was cut by 1 base, the J end by 4 bases, with 14 bases between. The germline gives CDR1 LNHNV, CDR2 YYDKDF (reference sequence). This CDR3 is 15 amino acids long. In nucleotides, the CDR3 is TGTGCCACCAGCAGAGGATTGGGAGTTCTTTACGAGCAGTACGTC. It is translated as CATSRGLGVLYEQYV.

This clonotype was seen only a few times. This chain connects TRBV7-6 to TRBJ2-7; a possible D gene is TRBD2 (6 bases). The germline gives CDR1 SGHVS, CDR2 FNYEAQ. The CDR3 spans 15 residues. Trimming pared 0 bases from V and 0 bases from J, leaving 9 bases between. The CDR3 spells CASSLASGDSYEQYF. As DNA, the CDR3 is TGTGCCAGCAGCTTAGCTAGCGGCGACTCCTACGAGCAGTACTTC.

This clonotype was recorded a few times. V is TRBV7-2 and J is TRBJ1-6; D not certain. The length of the CDR3 is 16 residues. Per the germline V gene, CDR1 is SGHTA and CDR2 is FQGNSA. Trimming took off 1 base at V and 7 bases at J, with 14 bases between the two ends. CDR3: CASSLVSGGGNSPLHF. CDR3 bases: TGTGCCAGCAGCTTAGTTTCGGGCGGCGGGAATTCACCCCTCCACTTT.